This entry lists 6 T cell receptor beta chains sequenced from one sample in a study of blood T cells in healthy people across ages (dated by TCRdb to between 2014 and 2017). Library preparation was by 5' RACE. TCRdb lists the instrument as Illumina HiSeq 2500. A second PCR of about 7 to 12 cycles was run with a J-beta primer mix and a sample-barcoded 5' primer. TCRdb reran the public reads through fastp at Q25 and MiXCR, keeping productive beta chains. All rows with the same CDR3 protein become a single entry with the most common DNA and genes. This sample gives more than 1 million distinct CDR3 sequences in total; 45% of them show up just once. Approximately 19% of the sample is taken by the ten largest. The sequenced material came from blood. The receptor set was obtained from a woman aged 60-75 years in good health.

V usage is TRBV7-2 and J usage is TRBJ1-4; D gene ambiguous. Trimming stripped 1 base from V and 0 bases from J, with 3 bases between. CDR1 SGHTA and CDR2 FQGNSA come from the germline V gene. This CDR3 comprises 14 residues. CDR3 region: CASSLVSTNEKLFF. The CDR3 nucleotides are TGTGCCAGCAGCTTAGTGTCAACTAATGAAAAACTGTTTTTT.

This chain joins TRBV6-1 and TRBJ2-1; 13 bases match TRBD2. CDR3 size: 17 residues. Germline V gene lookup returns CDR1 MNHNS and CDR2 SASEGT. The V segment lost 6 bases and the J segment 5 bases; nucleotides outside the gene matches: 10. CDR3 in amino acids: CASRRTSGRRGDNEQFF. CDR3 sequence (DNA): TGTGCCAGCAGACGGACTAGCGGGAGAAGGGGCGACAATGAGCAGTTCTTC.

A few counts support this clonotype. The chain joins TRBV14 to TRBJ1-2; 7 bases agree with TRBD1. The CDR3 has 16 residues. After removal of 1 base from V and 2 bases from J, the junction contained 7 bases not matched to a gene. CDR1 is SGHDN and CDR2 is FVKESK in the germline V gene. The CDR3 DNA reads TGTGCCAGCAGCCAAGGGTCACGAGGGGGCAACTATGGCTACACCTTC. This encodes CASSQGSRGGNYGYTF.

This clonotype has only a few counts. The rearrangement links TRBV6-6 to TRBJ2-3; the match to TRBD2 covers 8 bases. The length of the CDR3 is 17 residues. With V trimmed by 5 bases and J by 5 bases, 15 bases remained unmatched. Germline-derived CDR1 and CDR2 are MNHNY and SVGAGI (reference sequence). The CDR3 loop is CASSPRGGLAGKDTQYF. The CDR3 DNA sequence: TGTGCCAGCAGTCCTAGAGGGGGGCTAGCGGGTAAAGATACGCAGTATTTT.

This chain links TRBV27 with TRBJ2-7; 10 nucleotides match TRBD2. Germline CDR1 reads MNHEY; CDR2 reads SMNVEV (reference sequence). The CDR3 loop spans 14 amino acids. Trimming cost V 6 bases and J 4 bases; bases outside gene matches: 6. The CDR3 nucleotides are TGTGCCAGCAGAAAAGCGGGAGGGCCTTACGAGCAGTACTTC. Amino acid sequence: CASRKAGGPYEQYF.

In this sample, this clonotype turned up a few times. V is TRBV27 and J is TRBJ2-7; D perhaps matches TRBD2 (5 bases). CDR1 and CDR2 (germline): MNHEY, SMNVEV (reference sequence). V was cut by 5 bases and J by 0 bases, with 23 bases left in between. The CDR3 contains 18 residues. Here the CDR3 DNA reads TGTGCCAGCAGTCCCCGAGATGGAGGACTCAAATTCTCCTACGAGCAGTACTTC. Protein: CASSPRDGGLKFSYEQYF.